This T cell receptor beta chain was retrieved from a study of blood T cells in healthy people across ages. Then a second PCR, running about 6 to 11 cycles, was carried out with a sample-barcoded 5' primer and a J-beta primer mix. Every individual sample yielded 2.5 million or more paired-end reads (each containing CDR3). TCRdb re-analysed the 5' RACE reads in MiXCR, keeping a single row per CDR3 protein. The data show roughly 1 million distinct CDR3 sequences, with approximately 25% seen just once and around 0.7% held by the top ten. This clonotype came up a few times. CDR1 is SEHNR, CDR2 FQNEAQ, per germline (reference sequence). The trim removed 4 bases at V and 5 bases at J, leaving 13 bases unmatched. The CDR3 loop spans 17 amino acids. A further study also used this sample, focusing on T cells of mothers and their children.

The sample consisted of blood. This sequence originates from a girl aged 2 to 10 in good health. V and J are TRBV7-9 and TRBJ2-3, with 9 bases lining up with TRBD2. This CDR3 is CASSSPQKAGGEDTQYF. In DNA, the CDR3 is TGTGCCAGCAGCTCCCCCCAGAAAGCGGGAGGTGAAGATACGCAGTATTTT.